Listed below are T cell receptor beta chains from one sample, sequenced in a study of T cells after yellow fever vaccination. TCRdb itself ran the 5' RACE reads through MiXCR, one entry per CDR3 protein. The sample records a few hundred thousand distinct CDR3 sequences, 7% to 10% being singletons. Sequenced material: PBMCs, taken roughly seven weeks after the first yellow fever vaccination. These receptors were collected from a man between 18 and 29 years old who received the YFV17D yellow fever vaccine. The CDR3 runs from the conserved cysteine through the conserved F or W. D genes are given only for firm matches. The listing skips clone size in some rows; elsewhere it reads once, few, many or a size class.

clone_size: NA; v_call: TRBV20-1; j_call: TRBJ2-7; d_call: TRBD1; cdr3_nt: TGCAGTGCCGGGACAGCCTACGAGCAGTACTTC; cdr3_aa: CSAGTAYEQYF
clone_size: NA; v_call: TRBV27; j_call: TRBJ2-5; d_call: NA; cdr3_nt: TGTGCCAGCAGTCACGTCCCACGGAGTGACCTACAAGAGACCCAGTACTTC; cdr3_aa: CASSHVPRSDLQETQYF
clone_size: NA; v_call: TRBV11-2; j_call: TRBJ1-4; d_call: TRBD1; cdr3_nt: TGTGCCAGCAGCCTACGTGGGACAGAAGAAAAACTGTTTTTT; cdr3_aa: CASSLRGTEEKLFF
clone_size: NA; v_call: TRBV18; j_call: TRBJ1-4; d_call: TRBD1; cdr3_nt: TGTGCCAGCTCACCAAGCGGACAGGGATTGACTAATGAAAAACTGTTTTTT; cdr3_aa: CASSPSGQGLTNEKLFF
clone_size: few; v_call: TRBV7-3; j_call: TRBJ2-1; d_call: NA; cdr3_nt: TGTGCCAGCAGCAGGGGACTGGGTTACTACAATGAGCAGTTCTTC; cdr3_aa: CASSRGLGYYNEQFF
clone_size: few; v_call: TRBV12-3/TRBV12-4; j_call: TRBJ1-3; d_call: NA; cdr3_nt: TGTGCCAGCCATCGGAGGGGCCTGGTCCTCTCTGGAAACACCATATATTTT; cdr3_aa: CASHRRGLVLSGNTIYF
clone_size: NA; v_call: TRBV6-5; j_call: TRBJ2-3; d_call: TRBD2; cdr3_nt: TGTGCCAGCAGTTCTGCGGGGGAGACTTACCCCGATACGCAGTATTTT; cdr3_aa: CASSSAGETYPDTQYF
clone_size: few; v_call: TRBV20-1; j_call: TRBJ1-2; d_call: NA; cdr3_nt: TGCAGTGCTATTAAGGGGCGCGGTGGCTACACCTTC; cdr3_aa: CSAIKGRGGYTF
clone_size: NA; v_call: TRBV6-4; j_call: TRBJ1-6; d_call: NA; cdr3_nt: TGTGCCAGCAGTGACTCAACGGGTGGTAATTCACCCCTCCACTTT; cdr3_aa: CASSDSTGGNSPLHF
clone_size: NA; v_call: TRBV20-1; j_call: TRBJ2-7; d_call: TRBD2; cdr3_nt: TGCAGTGCTTTTCGTCGGGGGGTCTCCTACGAGCAGTACTTC; cdr3_aa: CSAFRRGVSYEQYF
clone_size: few; v_call: TRBV19; j_call: TRBJ2-2; d_call: NA; cdr3_nt: TGTGCCAGTGGAGAGGATCCCTCCGGCGGGGAGCTGTTTTTT; cdr3_aa: CASGEDPSGGELFF
clone_size: few; v_call: TRBV24-1; j_call: TRBJ2-2; d_call: NA; cdr3_nt: TGTGCCACCGGAGGGAGCGGGGAGCTGTTTTTT; cdr3_aa: CATGGSGELFF
clone_size: NA; v_call: TRBV6-5; j_call: TRBJ2-6; d_call: NA; cdr3_nt: TGTGCCAGCAGTTACCTCCCCCCCTCTGGGGCCAACGTCCTGACTTTC; cdr3_aa: CASSYLPPSGANVLTF
clone_size: few; v_call: TRBV4-1; j_call: TRBJ1-6; d_call: TRBD1; cdr3_nt: TGCGCCAGCAGCCATTTACCGGGACAGGGGGCTTCACCCCTCCACTTT; cdr3_aa: CASSHLPGQGASPLHF
clone_size: many; v_call: TRBV9; j_call: TRBJ1-1; d_call: TRBD1; cdr3_nt: TGTGCCAGCAGCGTGGGGGGGACAGCTAACACTGAAGCTTTCTTT; cdr3_aa: CASSVGGTANTEAFF
clone_size: few; v_call: TRBV30; j_call: TRBJ2-2; d_call: NA; cdr3_nt: TGTGCCTGGAGACCCGCCGGGACCCTAGCCAAGCTGTTTTTT; cdr3_aa: CAWRPAGTLAKLFF
clone_size: NA; v_call: TRBV9; j_call: TRBJ1-3; d_call: TRBD1; cdr3_nt: TGTGCCAGCAGCCCCCGGGACAGGGTGTTAGACACCATATATTTT; cdr3_aa: CASSPRDRVLDTIYF
clone_size: NA; v_call: TRBV3-1; j_call: TRBJ2-2; d_call: NA; cdr3_nt: TGTGCCAGCAGATTAAGTAACACCGGGGAGCTGTTTTTT; cdr3_aa: CASRLSNTGELFF
clone_size: many; v_call: TRBV10-3; j_call: TRBJ2-6; d_call: NA; cdr3_nt: TGTGCCATCAGTGGAACAGGAGGGGCTGGGGCCAACGTCCTGACTTTC; cdr3_aa: CAISGTGGAGANVLTF
clone_size: few; v_call: TRBV4-3; j_call: TRBJ2-2; d_call: NA; cdr3_nt: TGCGCCAGCAGCTTCCGGGCTCCCACCGGGGAGCTGTTTTTT; cdr3_aa: CASSFRAPTGELFF
clone_size: NA; v_call: TRBV20-1; j_call: TRBJ2-5; d_call: TRBD1; cdr3_nt: TGCAGTGCTAGAGACGGACAGGGTCTCCAAGAGACCCAGTACTTC; cdr3_aa: CSARDGQGLQETQYF
clone_size: NA; v_call: TRBV5-8; j_call: TRBJ2-1; d_call: NA; cdr3_nt: TGTGCCAGCAGCTCCCGGGCAGACAATGAGCAGTTCTTC; cdr3_aa: CASSSRADNEQFF
clone_size: few; v_call: TRBV7-6; j_call: TRBJ2-1; d_call: NA; cdr3_nt: TGTGCCAGCAGCTCAAACCGGGACGGAGACAATGAGCAGTTCTTC; cdr3_aa: CASSSNRDGDNEQFF
clone_size: many; v_call: TRBV18; j_call: TRBJ1-3; d_call: NA; cdr3_nt: TGTGCCAGCTCGCGGGACACTGGAAACACCATATATTTT; cdr3_aa: CASSRDTGNTIYF
clone_size: many; v_call: TRBV28; j_call: TRBJ2-1; d_call: NA; cdr3_nt: TGTGCCAGCACCTGGGGGTTTATCAATGAGCAGTTCTTC; cdr3_aa: CASTWGFINEQFF
clone_size: NA; v_call: TRBV5-1; j_call: TRBJ2-5; d_call: NA; cdr3_nt: TGCGCCAGCGCGGGCGGGGCCGGGCATGCGGAGACCCAGTACTTC; cdr3_aa: CASAGGAGHAETQYF
clone_size: few; v_call: TRBV11-2; j_call: TRBJ1-1; d_call: TRBD1; cdr3_nt: TGTGCCAGCAGCTTAGTAATGGGACAGCCGAACACTGAAGCTTTCTTT; cdr3_aa: CASSLVMGQPNTEAFF
clone_size: few; v_call: TRBV28; j_call: TRBJ1-1; d_call: NA; cdr3_nt: TGTGCCAGCAGAAACAGAGTTAGAAACACTGAAGCTTTCTTT; cdr3_aa: CASRNRVRNTEAFF
clone_size: many; v_call: TRBV5-1; j_call: TRBJ2-5; d_call: NA; cdr3_nt: TGCGCCAGCAGCTTGGAGGTGGCGGGTGAGACCCAGTACTTC; cdr3_aa: CASSLEVAGETQYF
clone_size: NA; v_call: TRBV7-9; j_call: TRBJ1-1; d_call: NA; cdr3_nt: TGTGCCAGCAGCTCCGGCGCAGGGGCTCTGACTGAAGCTTTCTTT; cdr3_aa: CASSSGAGALTEAFF
clone_size: few; v_call: TRBV7-9; j_call: TRBJ2-7; d_call: TRBD1; cdr3_nt: TGTGCCAGCAGACCGACAGGGGGGGGAATCGAGCAGTACTTC; cdr3_aa: CASRPTGGGIEQYF
clone_size: NA; v_call: TRBV6-2/TRBV6-3; j_call: TRBJ1-2; d_call: NA; cdr3_nt: TGTGCCAGCAGTTTAACCCGCCGGGGATCTAACTATGGCTACACCTTC; cdr3_aa: CASSLTRRGSNYGYTF
clone_size: NA; v_call: TRBV29-1; j_call: TRBJ1-1; d_call: NA; cdr3_nt: TGCAGCGTCTTCACACCAACAGGAGCTTTCTTT; cdr3_aa: CSVFTPTGAFF
clone_size: NA; v_call: TRBV12-3/TRBV12-4; j_call: TRBJ2-3; d_call: NA; cdr3_nt: TGTGCCAGCAGACACAAGCAGATATACACAGATACGCAGTATTTT; cdr3_aa: CASRHKQIYTDTQYF
clone_size: few; v_call: TRBV20-1; j_call: TRBJ2-3; d_call: NA; cdr3_nt: TGCAGTGCTAGCAGAGGGCAAGAAGATACGCAGTATTTT; cdr3_aa: CSASRGQEDTQYF
clone_size: NA; v_call: TRBV7-2; j_call: TRBJ1-1; d_call: NA; cdr3_nt: TGTGCCAGCAGCTTAGTCTCCGCGAACACTGAAGCTTTCTTT; cdr3_aa: CASSLVSANTEAFF
clone_size: few; v_call: TRBV27; j_call: TRBJ2-1; d_call: NA; cdr3_nt: TGTGCCAGCAGCCAGGGACGGCTCACCAATGAGCAGTTCTTC; cdr3_aa: CASSQGRLTNEQFF
clone_size: NA; v_call: TRBV9; j_call: TRBJ1-6; d_call: TRBD1; cdr3_nt: TGTGCCAGCAGCGTCGGTCAGGGGGGTTCACCCCTCCACTTT; cdr3_aa: CASSVGQGGSPLHF
clone_size: many; v_call: TRBV7-7; j_call: TRBJ2-5; d_call: NA; cdr3_nt: TGTGCCAGCAGCGATAAGACGGGCCGTACGGAGACCCAGTACTTC; cdr3_aa: CASSDKTGRTETQYF
clone_size: NA; v_call: TRBV7-2; j_call: TRBJ2-3; d_call: TRBD2; cdr3_nt: TGTGCCAGCAGTTCTAGACTAGCGGGGACGGACGGTACGCAGTATTTT; cdr3_aa: CASSSRLAGTDGTQYF
clone_size: few; v_call: TRBV5-5; j_call: TRBJ2-5; d_call: TRBD1; cdr3_nt: TGTGCCAGCAGCCGGAAACTCGACAGGGGGCAAGAGACCCAGTACTTC; cdr3_aa: CASSRKLDRGQETQYF
clone_size: few; v_call: TRBV6-2/TRBV6-3; j_call: TRBJ1-5; d_call: NA; cdr3_nt: TGTGCCAGCAGTACGGTCCTTGGGGGGGGCTCCAATCAGCCCCAGCATTTT; cdr3_aa: CASSTVLGGGSNQPQHF
clone_size: NA; v_call: TRBV7-9; j_call: TRBJ2-1; d_call: NA; cdr3_nt: TGTGCCAGCAGCGCAAGGTGGGCGGGGTTCTACAATGAGCAGTTCTTC; cdr3_aa: CASSARWAGFYNEQFF
clone_size: many; v_call: TRBV5-1; j_call: TRBJ2-1; d_call: TRBD2; cdr3_nt: TGCGCCAGCAGCTCGGGGGGTTTCTACAATGAGCAGTTCTTC; cdr3_aa: CASSSGGFYNEQFF
clone_size: NA; v_call: TRBV7-9; j_call: TRBJ2-3; d_call: NA; cdr3_nt: TGTGCCAGCGATAAGATGGGTACAGATACGCAGTATTTT; cdr3_aa: CASDKMGTDTQYF